One sample yielded the 22 T cell receptor beta chains listed below, sequenced in a study of blood T cell repertoires in COVID-19. The repertoire was sequenced with immunoSEQ multiplex PCR; TCRdb's copy has only in-frame clones and lacks some. The sample includes around 260,000 clones, roughly 88% seen only once; the top ten take 0.87%. The sample comprised peripheral blood. All receptors come from a human donor with COVID-19, enrolled during active disease. The donor label of this sample is uncertain.

The gene calls are TRBV5-6 and TRBJ1-1; D possibly corresponds to TRBD1 (5 bases). The length of the CDR3 is 15 residues. CDR1 and CDR2 (germline): SGHDT, YYEEEE. V was cut by 2 bases and J by 2 bases, with 13 bases left in between. The CDR3 sequence: CASSFGRAPNTEAFF. The CDR3 region has the DNA TGTGCCAGCAGCTTCGGCAGGGCACCAAACACTGAAGCTTTCTTT.

The V call is TRBV6-5, the J call TRBJ2-7, with a weak D call TRBD2 (7 bases). In germline, CDR1 is MNHEY, CDR2 SVGAGI. Trimming stripped 2 bases from V and 3 bases from J, with 11 bases between. The CDR3 is made up of 14 amino acids. The CDR3 loop is CASSYGGGGYEQYF. DNA of the CDR3: TGTGCCAGCAGTTACGGGGGAGGGGGCTACGAGCAGTACTTC.

V is TRBV19 and J is TRBJ1-4; D uncertain. The CDR3 has 15 residues. The V gene's germline CDR1 is LNHDA and CDR2 SQIVND (reference sequence). V shed 3 bases and J shed 4 bases, with 12 bases lying between them. This CDR3 reads CASSMRRGLNEKLFF. The CDR3 bases are TGTGCCAGTAGTATGAGGCGAGGGCTTAATGAAAAACTGTTTTTT.

The rearrangement uses TRBV6-5 and TRBJ2-7; 12 nucleotides align to TRBD1. The V gene's germline CDR1 is MNHEY and CDR2 SVGAGI. The V and J ends lost 6 bases and 0 bases, in that order; junction bases with no gene match: 3. The CDR3 has 15 residues. DNA of the CDR3: TGTGCCAGCAGACAGGGACAGGGGGCCTCCTACGAGCAGTACTTC. This translates into CASRQGQGASYEQYF.

CDR3 sequence reads: CASSPSPGQGETQYF. DNA of the CDR3: TGTGCCAGTAGTCCTTCTCCGGGACAGGGAGAGACCCAGTACTTC. The chain recombines TRBV19 with TRBJ2-5; TRBD1 matches at 9 bases. The CDR3 covers 15 residues. V lost 5 bases to trimming and J lost 4 bases; unmatched junction nucleotides: 8. Germline CDR1 is LNHDA and CDR2 is SQIVND (reference sequence).

The rearrangement joins TRBV11-3 to TRBJ2-7; perhaps TRBD2 as D (5 bases). Germline CDR1 and CDR2: SGHNT and YENEEA. Deletions cut 5 bases from V and 3 bases from J, with 11 bases between. The CDR3 loop spans 13 amino acids. CDR3 sequence: CASSIDYNYEQYF. The CDR3 DNA reads as TGTGCCAGCAGCATCGACTACAACTACGAGCAGTACTTC.

As DNA, the CDR3 is TGTGCCAGTAGTATCCCGAGGAGGGGCACTGAAGCTTTCTTT. Translated: CASSIPRRGTEAFF. V is TRBV19 and J is TRBJ1-1, with a tentative D call TRBD1 (5 bases). The germline V gene has CDR1 LNHDA and CDR2 SQIVND (reference sequence). The CDR3 extends over 14 amino acids. Trimming took off 3 bases at V and 4 bases at J, with 12 bases between the two ends.

V usage is TRBV7-6 and J usage is TRBJ2-3, with 7 bases that match TRBD1. CDR1 is SGHVS, CDR2 FNYEAQ, per germline. The CDR3 spans 13 residues. V shed 2 bases and J 4 bases; nucleotides not matched to a gene: 0. The CDR3, as DNA: TGTGCCAGCAGCTTAACAGGGGCAGATACGCAGTATTTT. It yields the protein CASSLTGADTQYF.

V usage is TRBV11-3 and J usage is TRBJ1-1; weak D call: TRBD1 (5 bases). Trimming stripped 2 bases from V and 5 bases from J, with 9 bases between. Germline V gives CDR1 SGHNT, CDR2 YENEEA. This CDR3 is 13 amino acids long. Written as DNA, the CDR3 is TGTGCCAGCAGCTTAACCGGGGGGACTGAAGCTTTCTTT. Amino acids: CASSLTGGTEAFF.

The CDR3 is CASSYSASGPSYNEQFF. The CDR3 DNA reads as TGTGCCAGCAGTTACTCGGCTAGCGGCCCCTCCTACAATGAGCAGTTCTTC. The chain uses TRBV6-2 or TRBV6-3 and TRBJ2-1, with 7 nucleotides matching TRBD2. V shed 0 bases and J 0 bases; nucleotides not matched to a gene: 5. CDR3 length: 17 amino acids. The V gene's germline CDR1 is MNHEY and CDR2 SVGEGT.

The V call is TRBV12-3 or TRBV12-4, the J call TRBJ1-1; D not resolved. V was pared by 6 bases and J by 9 bases, with 17 bases between. CDR3 length: 13 amino acids. CDR3 bases: TGTGCCAGCAGCCGACAAGAGGGCGCTAAAGCTTTCTTT. This gives the protein CASSRQEGAKAFF.

This sequence joins TRBV7-2 and TRBJ1-2; 8 bases match TRBD1. The V and J ends lost 6 bases and 3 bases, in that order; junction bases with no gene match: 9. This CDR3 contains 15 residues. Germline lookup yields CDR1 SGHTA and CDR2 FQGNSA. CDR3 DNA: TGTGCCAGCAGGTCCAACCCAGGGGGCCACTATGGCTACACCTTC. Amino acid sequence: CASRSNPGGHYGYTF.

This clone occurred a few times. The chain recombines TRBV6-5 with TRBJ2-7; 9 nucleotides agree with TRBD1. V trimming: 5 bases; J trimming: 5 bases; junction bases outside the gene matches: 1. Germline V gene data show CDR1 as MNHEY and CDR2 as SVGAGI. CDR3 length: 12 amino acids. CDR3 nucleotide sequence: TGTGCCAGCAGTAGGACAGGGGACGAGCAGTACTTC. Its protein product is CASSRTGDEQYF.

V and J are TRBV27 and TRBJ1-3, with TRBD1 as a possible D gene (6 bases). The CDR3 is made up of 14 amino acids. Per the germline V gene, CDR1 is MNHEY and CDR2 is SMNVEV (reference sequence). The V gene lost 4 bases and the J gene lost 2 bases, with 9 bases spanning the gap. CDR3 amino acids: CASSSGVTGNTIYF. In nucleotides, the CDR3 is TGTGCCAGCAGTTCAGGGGTTACTGGAAACACCATATATTTT.

This chain connects TRBV7-9 to TRBJ2-3; the D gene is possibly TRBD2 (6 bases). This CDR3 has 16 amino acids. The germline V gene has CDR1 SEHNR and CDR2 FQNEAQ (reference sequence). The germline V and J ends were trimmed by 5 bases and 2 bases, with 17 bases remaining between them. The CDR3 coding sequence is TGTGCCAGCAGCCACTGGATGGGGGAGGCCACAGATACGCAGTATTTT. It yields the protein CASSHWMGEATDTQYF. Together with reference TRBV7-9 and TRBJ2-3, the CDR3 gives the full variable domain: DTGVSQNPRHKITKRGQNVTFRCDPISEHNRLYWYRQTLGQGPEFLTYFQNEAQLEKSRLLSDRFSAERPKGSFSTLEIQRTEQGDSAMYLCASSHWMGEATDTQYFGPGTRLTVL.

V usage is TRBV30 and J usage is TRBJ2-7; 9 positions agree with TRBD2. Germline assignment: CDR1 GTSNPN and CDR2 SVGIG (reference sequence). J was trimmed by 3 bases and V by 3 bases; bases with no gene match: 6. The CDR3 totals 14 residues. The chain's CDR3 is CAWSASGAIYEQYF. CDR3 nucleotide sequence: TGTGCCTGGAGCGCTAGCGGGGCCATCTACGAGCAGTACTTC.

This chain links TRBV3-1 (or the pseudogene TRBV3-2) with TRBJ1-6, with D perhaps TRBD1 (5 bases). Deletions cut 8 bases from V and 7 bases from J, with 18 bases between. Germline V gene lookup returns CDR1 LGHDT and CDR2 YNNKEL (reference sequence). This CDR3 has 15 residues. The CDR3 nucleotides read TGTGCCAGCCGGGCCAACGGGGGAGAGAATTCACCCCTCCACTTT. This gives the protein CASRANGGENSPLHF.

The V gene is TRBV5-6, the J gene TRBJ1-5; no clear D. The V end was cut by 4 bases, the J end by 3 bases, with 11 bases between. This CDR3 has 14 residues. CDR1 and CDR2 (germline): SGHDT, YYEEEE. CDR3 sequence (DNA): TGTGCCAGCAGCCGCGCGCCATACAATCAGCCCCAGCATTTT. Its protein is CASSRAPYNQPQHF.

The chain recombines TRBV5-1 with TRBJ1-5, with 10 positions matching TRBD1. Trimming removed 4 bases from V and 5 bases from J; junction bases left unmatched: 3. The germline V gene has CDR1 SGHRS and CDR2 YFSETQ. The CDR3 spans 14 residues. CDR3 residues: CASSIGQGDQPQHF. CDR3 sequence (DNA): TGCGCCAGCAGCATCGGACAGGGGGATCAGCCCCAGCATTTT. The complete variable domain, with remaining parts taken from reference TRBV5-1 and TRBJ1-5, reads KAGVTQTPRYLIKTRGQQVTLSCSPISGHRSVSWYQQTPGQGLQFLFEYFSETQRNKGNFPGRFSGRQFSNSRSEMNVSTLELGDSALYLCASSIGQGDQPQHFGDGTRLSIL.

The chain couples TRBV3-1 (or the pseudogene TRBV3-2) to TRBJ1-1; no firm D call. Per the germline V gene, CDR1 is LGHDT and CDR2 is YNNKEL (reference sequence). Trimming shortened V by 0 bases and J by 3 bases, and 8 bases separated the two germline ends. This CDR3 spans 14 amino acids. CDR3 DNA sequence: TGTGCCAGCAGCCAAGAGACGGCGGACACTGAAGCTTTCTTT. This encodes CASSQETADTEAFF.

The chain combines TRBV19 with TRBJ2-1; perhaps TRBD2 as D (5 bases). The CDR3 has 14 amino acids. Germline V gene lookup returns CDR1 LNHDA and CDR2 SQIVND (reference sequence). V was shortened by 1 base and J by 8 bases, with 12 bases between the two germline ends. CDR3 sequence reads: CASSIGGSFDEQFF. The DNA for the CDR3 is TGTGCCAGTAGTATAGGAGGGAGTTTCGATGAGCAGTTCTTC.

This clone was counted a single time. The chain recombines TRBV16 with TRBJ2-2; 11 positions agree with TRBD1. The CDR3 runs to 15 residues. J lost 5 bases, V lost 4 bases, and 3 bases had no gene match. Germline V gives CDR1 KGHSY, CDR2 FQNENV. Here the CDR3 reads CASSPDRGPTGELFF. In DNA, the CDR3 is TGTGCCAGCAGCCCGGACAGGGGGCCAACCGGGGAGCTGTTTTTT. The whole variable domain, remainder taken from reference TRBV16 and TRBJ2-2, is GEEVAQTPKHLVRGEGQKAKLYCAPIKGHSYVFWYQQVLKNEFKFLISFQNENVFDETGMPKERFSAKCLPNSPCSLEIQATKLEDSAVYFCASSPDRGPTGELFFGEGSRLTVL.